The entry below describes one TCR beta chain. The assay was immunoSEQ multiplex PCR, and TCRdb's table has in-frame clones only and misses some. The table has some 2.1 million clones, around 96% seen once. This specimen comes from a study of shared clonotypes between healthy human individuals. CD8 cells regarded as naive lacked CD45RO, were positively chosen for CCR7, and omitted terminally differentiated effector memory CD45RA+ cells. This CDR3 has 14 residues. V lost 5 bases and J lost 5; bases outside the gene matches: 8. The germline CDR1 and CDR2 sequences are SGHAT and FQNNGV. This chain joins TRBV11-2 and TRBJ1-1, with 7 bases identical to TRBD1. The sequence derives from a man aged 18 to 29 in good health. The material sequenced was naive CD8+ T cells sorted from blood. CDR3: CASSAITGETEAFF. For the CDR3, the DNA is TGTGCCAGCAGCGCGATAACAGGGGAAACTGAAGCTTTCTTT.